This entry describes one T cell receptor (beta chain). The antigen it recognizes is unknown. Base qualities were left out, and no much larger clone turns up one base away. CDR1 and CDR2, per the germline V gene (reference sequence), are SGHAT and FQDESV. The CDR3 covers 15 residues, taking in both the cysteine and the phenylalanine. The entry retains the CDR3 DNA only, 45 bases that are in frame from base 1. Trimming removed 3 bases from V and 2 bases from J, leaving 11 bases between the germline ends. This entry is derived from a study of T cell responses to AZD1222 COVID-19 vaccine (dated by TCRdb to the early 2020s). A note on the overall study: AZD1222 recipients given second doses at about 4 weeks or at about 12 weeks were pooled, since spike-specific TCR depth and breadth were not found to differ between the two schedules. Trial participants were enrolled into age subgroups of 18-55, 56-69 and 70-plus years, which contained 148, 28 and 57 TCR-sequenced participants, respectively. TCR sequencing covered roughly 230 trial participants: 207 given two doses of AZD1222 and 26 given two doses of MenACWY control vaccine. Study-level results and caveats: The vaccine-associated CD4 TCRs covered the entire spike protein, and the dominant responses fell in regions 160-218 and 743-854. Conclusions about previously exposed vaccinees were limited because only a handful of AZD1222 recipients were SARS-CoV-2 seropositive at baseline. Most participants were white British and females outnumbered males, and the authors suggested that clonal diversity may have been underestimated. Because no samples from the day 14 peak response were available, repertoires could be characterized only after the peak T cell response. Epitopes outside the regions mutated in the B.1.351 and B.1.1.7 variants were reportedly recognized by nearly half of the unique spike-specific TCRs. Spike-specific TCR breadth and depth rose significantly after two AZD1222 doses compared with day 0 and with MenACWY recipients. In the small 56-69-year group, the increase in depth fell short of significance, most likely because of low power.

The CDR3 regions of human TCRbeta chains were analyzed by immunosequencing. The original methods were these. TCRs in the repertoires were compared against a reference library of SARS-CoV-2-specific TCRs that had been generated with the MIRA antigen-specificity platform. Breadth was defined as the fraction of unique TCRs that were SARS-CoV-2-associated, and depth was defined as the fraction of total T cells that were SARS-CoV-2-associated. Using the MIRA data, each spike-specific TCR was mapped to the spike region that the TCR reacts to and placed in a CD4 or CD8 class. Log10-transformed breadth and depth values were compared by one-way ANOVA with Sidak's multiple comparisons tests. TCRdb retrieved this table from immuneACCESS and kept in-frame rearrangements only. Not all clones are present; in checked studies, unresolved V genes account for under half, and no reason is known for the remainder. V and J calls and clone size are given by that table; D and trimming were obtained from the DNA. Within this sample are more than 150,000 clones, with 85% to 95% of them counted one time only. The leading ten clones occupy under 5% of the sample.

The time point label on this specimen signifies: baseline before first vaccination. Vaccinee samples came from UK trials COV001 and COV002, including a single-blind randomized controlled phase 2/3 trial of AZD1222 (ChAdOx1 nCoV-19) in healthy adults. Trial participant PBMC samples were collected at day 0 and day 28 after the second dose for TCRbeta chain sequencing. The receptor comes from an adult in good health. The sequence is built from TRBV11-1 and TRBJ2-1; too little of a D gene remains to name it. The sample was peripheral blood, taken on day 0 of AZD1222 vaccination. The base sequence is TGTGCCAGCAGCTTCCGGAGAGGCACCTACAATGAGCAGTTCTTC. Its coded protein is CASSFRRGTYNEQFF.